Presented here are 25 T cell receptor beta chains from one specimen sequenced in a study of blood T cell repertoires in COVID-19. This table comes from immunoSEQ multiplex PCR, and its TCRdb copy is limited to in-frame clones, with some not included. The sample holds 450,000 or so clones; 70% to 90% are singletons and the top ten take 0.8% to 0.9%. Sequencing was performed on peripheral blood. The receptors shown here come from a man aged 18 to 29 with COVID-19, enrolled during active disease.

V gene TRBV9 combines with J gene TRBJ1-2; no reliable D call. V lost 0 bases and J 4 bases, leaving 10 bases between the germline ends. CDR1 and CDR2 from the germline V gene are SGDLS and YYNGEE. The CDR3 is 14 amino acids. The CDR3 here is CASSVDSSIYGYTF. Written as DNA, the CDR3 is TGTGCCAGCAGCGTAGACAGCAGCATCTATGGCTACACCTTC.

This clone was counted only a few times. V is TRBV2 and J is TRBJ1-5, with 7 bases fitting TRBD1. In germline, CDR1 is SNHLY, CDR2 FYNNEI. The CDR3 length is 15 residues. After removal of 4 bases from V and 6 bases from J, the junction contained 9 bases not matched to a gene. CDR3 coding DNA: TGTGCCAGCAGTGGTCAGGGGGGCGTTGGTCAGCCCCAGCATTTT. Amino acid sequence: CASSGQGGVGQPQHF.

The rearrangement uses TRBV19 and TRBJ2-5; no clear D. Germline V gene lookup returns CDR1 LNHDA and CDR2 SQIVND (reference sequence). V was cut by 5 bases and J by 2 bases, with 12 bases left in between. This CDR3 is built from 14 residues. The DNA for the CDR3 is TGTGCCAGTAGTTCGGGTCCGTTTCAAGAGACCCAGTACTTC. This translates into CASSSGPFQETQYF. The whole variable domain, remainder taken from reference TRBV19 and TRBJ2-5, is DGGITQSPKYLFRKEGQNVTLSCEQNLNHDAMYWYRQDPGQGLRLIYYSQIVNDFQKGDIAEGYSVSREKKESFPLTVTSAQKNPTAFYLCASSSGPFQETQYFGPGTRLLVL.

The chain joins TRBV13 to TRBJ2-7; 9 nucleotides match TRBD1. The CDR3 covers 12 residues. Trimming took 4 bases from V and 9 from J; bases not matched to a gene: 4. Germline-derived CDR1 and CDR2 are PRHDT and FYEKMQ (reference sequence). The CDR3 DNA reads TGTGCCAGCAGCTCACAGGGGGCTCCGCAGTACTTC. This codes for CASSSQGAPQYF.

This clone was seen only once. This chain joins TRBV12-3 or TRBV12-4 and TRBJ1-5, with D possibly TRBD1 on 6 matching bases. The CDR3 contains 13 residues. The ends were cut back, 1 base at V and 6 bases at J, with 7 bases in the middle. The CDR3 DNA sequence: TGTGCCAGCAGTTTAGGACAGGTTCAGCCCCAGCATTTT. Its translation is CASSLGQVQPQHF.

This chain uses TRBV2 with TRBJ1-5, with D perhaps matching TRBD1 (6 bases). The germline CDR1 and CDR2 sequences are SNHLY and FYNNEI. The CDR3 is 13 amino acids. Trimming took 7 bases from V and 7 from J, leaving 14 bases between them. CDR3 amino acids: CASIGGAGQPQHF. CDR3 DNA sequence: TGTGCCAGCATAGGGGGGGCAGGACAGCCCCAGCATTTT.

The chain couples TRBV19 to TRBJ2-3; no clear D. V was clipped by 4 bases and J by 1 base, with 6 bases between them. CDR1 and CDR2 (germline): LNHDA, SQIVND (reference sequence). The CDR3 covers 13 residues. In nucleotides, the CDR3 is TGTGCCAGTAGTAGCCGGGGCACAGATACGCAGTATTTT. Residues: CASSSRGTDTQYF. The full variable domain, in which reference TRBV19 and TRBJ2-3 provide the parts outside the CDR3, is DGGITQSPKYLFRKEGQNVTLSCEQNLNHDAMYWYRQDPGQGLRLIYYSQIVNDFQKGDIAEGYSVSREKKESFPLTVTSAQKNPTAFYLCASSSRGTDTQYFGPGTRLTVL.

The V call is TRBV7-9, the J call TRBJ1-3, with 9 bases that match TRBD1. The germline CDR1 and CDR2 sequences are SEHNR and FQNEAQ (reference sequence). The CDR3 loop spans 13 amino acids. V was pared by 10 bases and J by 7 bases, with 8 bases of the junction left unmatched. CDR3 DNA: TGTGCCAACGCACAGGGGGCTGATAACACCATATATTTT. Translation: CANAQGADNTIYF.

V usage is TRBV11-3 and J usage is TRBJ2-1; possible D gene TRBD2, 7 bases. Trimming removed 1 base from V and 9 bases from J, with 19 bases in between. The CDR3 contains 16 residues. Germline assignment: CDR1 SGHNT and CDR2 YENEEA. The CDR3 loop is CASSLGLVGGPGEQFF. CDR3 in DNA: TGTGCCAGCAGCTTAGGTTTGGTGGGGGGGCCTGGTGAGCAGTTCTTC.

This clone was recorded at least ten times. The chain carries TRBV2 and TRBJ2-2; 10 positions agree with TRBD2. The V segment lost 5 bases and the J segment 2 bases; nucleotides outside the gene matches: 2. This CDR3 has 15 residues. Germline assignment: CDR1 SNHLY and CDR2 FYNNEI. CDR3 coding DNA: TGTGCCAGCAGTCGGACTAGCGGAAACACCGGGGAGCTGTTTTTT. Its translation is CASSRTSGNTGELFF. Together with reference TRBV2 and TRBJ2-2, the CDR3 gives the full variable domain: EPEVTQTPSHQVTQMGQEVILRCVPISNHLYFYWYRQILGQKVEFLVSFYNNEISEKSEIFDDQFSVERPDGSNFTLKIRSTKLEDSAMYFCASSRTSGNTGELFFGEGSRLTVL.

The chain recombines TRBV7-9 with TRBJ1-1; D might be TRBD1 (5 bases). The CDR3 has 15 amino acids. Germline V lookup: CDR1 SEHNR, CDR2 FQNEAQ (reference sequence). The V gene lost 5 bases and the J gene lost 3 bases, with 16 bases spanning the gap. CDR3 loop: CASSLSGGSDTEAFF. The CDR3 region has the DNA TGTGCCAGCAGCCTCAGTGGGGGGTCAGACACTGAAGCTTTCTTT.

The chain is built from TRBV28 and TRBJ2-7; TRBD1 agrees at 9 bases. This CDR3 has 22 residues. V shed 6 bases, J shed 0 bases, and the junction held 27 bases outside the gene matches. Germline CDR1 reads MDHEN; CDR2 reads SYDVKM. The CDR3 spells CASSQQFLKSQTGGILSYEQYF. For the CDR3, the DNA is TGTGCCAGCAGCCAGCAGTTTCTAAAAAGTCAAACAGGGGGCATCCTCTCCTACGAGCAGTACTTC. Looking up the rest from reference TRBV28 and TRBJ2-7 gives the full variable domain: DVKVTQSSRYLVKRTGEKVFLECVQDMDHENMFWYRQDPGLGLRLIYFSYDVKMKEKGDIPEGYSVSREKKERFSLILESASTNQTSMYLCASSQQFLKSQTGGILSYEQYFGPGTRLTVT.

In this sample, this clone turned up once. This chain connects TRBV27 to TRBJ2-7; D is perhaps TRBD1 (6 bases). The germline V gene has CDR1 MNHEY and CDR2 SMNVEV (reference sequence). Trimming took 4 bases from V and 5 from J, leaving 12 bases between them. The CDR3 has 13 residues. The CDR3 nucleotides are TGTGCCAGCAGTTATAGGGGGAATAACGAGCAGTACTTC. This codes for CASSYRGNNEQYF.

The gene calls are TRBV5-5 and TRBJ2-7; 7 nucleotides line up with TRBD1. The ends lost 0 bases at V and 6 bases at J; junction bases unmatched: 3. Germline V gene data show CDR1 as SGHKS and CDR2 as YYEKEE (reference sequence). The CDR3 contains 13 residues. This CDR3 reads CASSLDRGREQYF. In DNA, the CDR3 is TGTGCCAGCAGCTTGGACAGGGGCCGCGAGCAGTACTTC.

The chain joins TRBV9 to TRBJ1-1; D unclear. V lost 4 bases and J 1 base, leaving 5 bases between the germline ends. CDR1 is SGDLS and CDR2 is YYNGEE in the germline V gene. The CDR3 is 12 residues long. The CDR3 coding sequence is TGTGCCAGCAGCCCCCGGAACACTGAAGCTTTCTTT. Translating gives CASSPRNTEAFF.

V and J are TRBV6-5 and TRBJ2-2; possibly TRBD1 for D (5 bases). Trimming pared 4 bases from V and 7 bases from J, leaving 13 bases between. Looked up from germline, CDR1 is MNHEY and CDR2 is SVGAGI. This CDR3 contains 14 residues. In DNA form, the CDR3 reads TGTGCCAGCAGTTCAGGGCTCTTTGGCGGGGAGCTGTTTTTT. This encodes CASSSGLFGGELFF.

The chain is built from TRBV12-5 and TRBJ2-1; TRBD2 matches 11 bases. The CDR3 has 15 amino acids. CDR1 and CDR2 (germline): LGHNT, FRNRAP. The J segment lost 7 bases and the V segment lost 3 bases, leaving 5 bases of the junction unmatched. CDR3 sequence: CASGFSLAGGNEQFF. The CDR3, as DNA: TGTGCTAGTGGTTTCTCTCTAGCGGGAGGAAATGAGCAGTTCTTC.

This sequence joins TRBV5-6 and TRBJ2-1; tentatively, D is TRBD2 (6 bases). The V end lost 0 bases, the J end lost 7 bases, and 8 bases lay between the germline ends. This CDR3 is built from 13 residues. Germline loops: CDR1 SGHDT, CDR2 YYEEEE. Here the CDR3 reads CASSLVGGNEQFF. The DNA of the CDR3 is TGTGCCAGCAGCTTGGTTGGGGGGAATGAGCAGTTCTTC.

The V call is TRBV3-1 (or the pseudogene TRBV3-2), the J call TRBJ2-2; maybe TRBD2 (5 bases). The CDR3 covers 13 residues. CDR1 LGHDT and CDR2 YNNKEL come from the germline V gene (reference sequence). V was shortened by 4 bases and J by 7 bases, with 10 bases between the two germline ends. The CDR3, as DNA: TGTGCCAGCAGCCCCCCGGCGGGCGGGGAGCTGTTTTTT. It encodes CASSPPAGGELFF.

The CDR3 loop is CASSYVGGQGYEQYF. The CDR3 DNA reads as TGTGCCAGCAGCTACGTGGGTGGACAGGGCTACGAGCAGTACTTC. The J gene is TRBJ2-7, the V gene TRBV11-2; TRBD1 matches at 8 bases. Germline assignment: CDR1 SGHAT and CDR2 FQNNGV. Trimming took 4 bases from V and 3 from J; bases not matched to a gene: 8. The CDR3 is made up of 15 amino acids.

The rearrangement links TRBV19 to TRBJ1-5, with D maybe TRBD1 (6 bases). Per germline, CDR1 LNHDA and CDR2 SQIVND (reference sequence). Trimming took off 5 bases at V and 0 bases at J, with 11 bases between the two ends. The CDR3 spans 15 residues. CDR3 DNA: TGTGCCAGTAGTGGGCAGGGGTTTAGCAATCAGCCCCAGCATTTT. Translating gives CASSGQGFSNQPQHF.

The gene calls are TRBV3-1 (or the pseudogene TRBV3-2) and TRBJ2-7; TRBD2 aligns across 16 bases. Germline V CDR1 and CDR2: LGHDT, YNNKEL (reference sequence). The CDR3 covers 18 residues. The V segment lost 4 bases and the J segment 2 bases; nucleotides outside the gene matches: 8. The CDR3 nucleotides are TGTGCCAGCAGCCCTCAAGCTGGGACTAGCGGGAGGGCCTACGAGCAGTACTTC. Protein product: CASSPQAGTSGRAYEQYF.

The CDR3 DNA sequence: TGTGCCAGCAGTTTCACTAGAAGGGCCGGGGAGCTGTTTTTT. Translated, it gives CASSFTRRAGELFF. The V gene is TRBV28, the J gene TRBJ2-2, with D perhaps matching TRBD2 (5 bases). Germline CDR1 MDHEN, CDR2 SYDVKM. V was pared by 3 bases and J by 6 bases, with 11 bases between. The length of the CDR3 is 14 residues.

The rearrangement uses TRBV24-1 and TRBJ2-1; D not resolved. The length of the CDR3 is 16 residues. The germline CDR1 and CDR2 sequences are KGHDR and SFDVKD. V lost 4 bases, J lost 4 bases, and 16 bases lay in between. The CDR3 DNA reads TGTGCCACCAGTGACTCCACAGCTACAGATTACAATGAGCAGTTCTTC. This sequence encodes CATSDSTATDYNEQFF.

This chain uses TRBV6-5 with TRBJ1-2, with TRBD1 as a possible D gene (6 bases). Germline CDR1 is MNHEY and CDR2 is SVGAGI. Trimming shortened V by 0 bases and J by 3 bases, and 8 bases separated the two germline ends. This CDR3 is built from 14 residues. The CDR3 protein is CASSYSDSYYGYTF. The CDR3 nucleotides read TGTGCCAGCAGTTACTCGGACAGCTACTATGGCTACACCTTC.